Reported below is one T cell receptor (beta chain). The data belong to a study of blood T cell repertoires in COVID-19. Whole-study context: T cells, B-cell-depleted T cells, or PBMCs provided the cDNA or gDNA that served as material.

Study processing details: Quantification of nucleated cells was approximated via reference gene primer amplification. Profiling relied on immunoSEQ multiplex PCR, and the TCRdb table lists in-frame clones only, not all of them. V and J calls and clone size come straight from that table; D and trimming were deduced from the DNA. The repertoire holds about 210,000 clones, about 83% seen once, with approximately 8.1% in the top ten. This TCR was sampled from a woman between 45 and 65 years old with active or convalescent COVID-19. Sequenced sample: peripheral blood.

The CDR3 DNA is TGTGCCAGCAGCCGTGGGAGTTCTAGCGAGCAGTACTTC. Its protein is CASSRGSSSEQYF. The gene calls are TRBV5-5 and TRBJ2-7; perhaps TRBD2 as D (5 bases). V was cut by 4 bases and J by 6 bases, with 14 bases left in between. The CDR3 totals 13 residues. Looked up from germline, CDR1 is SGHKS and CDR2 is YYEKEE (reference sequence).